This TCR beta chain emerged from a study of shared clonotypes between healthy human individuals. General study points: Across subsets, estimated richness was generally greater for naive than for memory populations.

With regard to this clone: Its antigen is unidentified.

The study drew its donors from healthy HIV-negative adults without recent acute infections or vaccinations. Partitioning of CD4+ cells yielded a CD45RA+ naive subset and a CD45RA-negative memory subset. V was cut by 6 bases and J by 2 bases, with 11 bases left in between. The germline CDR1 and CDR2 sequences are MDHEN and SYDVKM. The CDR3 sequence is 14 residues long. Clones were read by immunoSEQ multiplex PCR, and TCRdb kept only the in-frame ones, dropping some. The sample lists millions of clones; roughly 95% were seen once. The clonotype comes from a man aged 18-30 years in good health. What was sequenced was naive CD4+ T cells sorted from blood. Regarding subset: CD45RA+ positively selected. The J gene is TRBJ1-5, the V gene TRBV28, with D possibly being TRBD1 (5 bases). The CDR3: CASRSTGGNQPQHF. CDR3 sequence (DNA): TGTGCCAGCAGATCGACGGGGGGCAATCAGCCCCAGCATTTT.